This entry concerns a single T cell receptor (beta chain). This clonotype was counted a few times. Its antigen is not yet known. No quality values exist for individual bases; no much larger clone is one base distant. The library was made by RT-PCR. Sequencing used an Illumina HiSeq 2500. In TCRdb, the public reads were trimmed at Q25 with fastp and aligned with MiXCR, with productive beta chains retained. One record per CDR3 amino acid sequence lists the most common genes and DNA. The sample table records more than 450,000 distinct CDR3 sequences; 7.5% to 8.5% of these occur just once. Jointly, the top ten make up roughly 13% of the sample. The sample belongs to a study of response to subunit inactivated influenza vaccine (dated by TCRdb to 2016 to 2018). Study-wide context: The study used deep quantitative T cell receptor repertoire profiling to track responses to a trivalent subunit inactivated influenza vaccine.

The junction shows trimming of 5 bases on V and 2 bases on J, and the gene matches do not reach 8 bases of it. The cysteine opens and the phenylalanine closes a CDR3 of 16 amino acids. Left in the record is the CDR3 DNA by itself, 48 bases read in frame from the first base. What the authors observed across the whole study: The authors suggested that each seasonal influenza vaccination may recruit only a limited number of new T cells.

The receptor's source is a man between 50 and 75 years old who received an inactivated influenza vaccine. Donor details come from another sample of the same person, matched by shared clones. The specimen was PBMCs from blood, collected about 24 months after vaccination. The sequence is built from TRBV12-3 or TRBV12-4 and TRBJ2-7, and 11 junction bases match TRBD2. The sequenced DNA is TGTGCCAGCAGTACTCCTGCTAGCGGGAGGCCCTACGAGCAGTACTTC. Its translation is CASSTPASGRPYEQYF.